These T cell receptor beta chains were read from a single sample in a study of cytomegalovirus exposure and HLA in healthy donors. The data were produced by immunoSEQ multiplex PCR, yet TCRdb's version contains in-frame clones alone and is incomplete. The sample consists of some 130,000 clones, about 74% of them appearing once. The sample was PBMCs. The receptors were gathered from a man aged 30-40 years in good health and CMV-seronegative. Each CDR3 is given with its conserved first and last residue. Each record gives: CDR3 protein, CDR3 DNA, V gene, J gene, D gene, clone size. The D gene is left open where the match is weak. Clone sizes are given selectively: once, few, many, or a class where the clone is expanded.

CASSLGVTSGGFTYEQYF,TGTGCCAGCAGCTTGGGGGTGACTAGCGGGGGCTTCACTTACGAGCAGTACTTC,TRBV5-6,TRBJ2-7,TRBD2,-
CASSLRTGQVYGYTF,TGTGCCAGCAGCTTACGAACGGGACAGGTTTATGGCTACACCTTC,TRBV9,TRBJ1-2,TRBD1,few
CASSLGLAGRSYEQYF,TGTGCCAGCAGCTTAGGACTAGCGGGCCGGTCGTACGAGCAGTACTTC,TRBV11-2,TRBJ2-7,TRBD2,-
CASSQDGGGTMNTEAFF,TGCGCCAGCAGCCAAGATGGGGGGGGAACGATGAACACTGAAGCTTTCTTT,TRBV4-1,TRBJ1-1,-,-
CASSFPGRGNEQFF,TGTGCCAGCAGTTTCCCAGGGAGGGGCAATGAGCAGTTCTTC,TRBV27,TRBJ2-1,TRBD2,-
CASSLHDRVETDTQYF,TGTGCCAGCAGTTTACATGACAGGGTTGAAACAGATACGCAGTATTTT,TRBV27,TRBJ2-3,TRBD1,-
CASSHVGQGKTGELFF,TGTGCCAGCAGCCACGTAGGCCAGGGGAAGACCGGGGAGCTGTTTTTT,TRBV12-1,TRBJ2-2,-,few
CASSGPGGGGTYEQYF,TGTGCCAGCAGTGGACCAGGGGGCGGCGGGACCTACGAGCAGTACTTC,TRBV27,TRBJ2-7,TRBD1,-
CASSEAWGQYYEQYF,TGTGCCAGCAGTGAAGCATGGGGACAGTACTACGAGCAGTACTTC,TRBV6-1,TRBJ2-7,TRBD1,-
CASSPGLTYEQYF,TGTGCCAGCAGCCCTGGACTTACCTACGAGCAGTACTTC,TRBV6-6,TRBJ2-7,-,-
CASTLLAGVANEQFF,TGTGCCAGCACCCTACTAGCGGGAGTTGCCAATGAGCAGTTCTTC,TRBV13,TRBJ2-1,TRBD2,few
CASSPHSGQGTEAFF,TGTGCCAGCAGTCCTCATTCGGGACAGGGGACTGAAGCTTTCTTT,TRBV28,TRBJ1-1,TRBD1,-
CASSPTGELFF,TGTGCCAGCAGTCCGACCGGGGAGCTGTTTTTT,TRBV28,TRBJ2-2,-,-
CASSPRDRFPTEAFF,TGTGCCAGCTCACCAAGGGACAGGTTCCCCACTGAAGCTTTCTTT,TRBV18,TRBJ1-1,TRBD1,-
CASRKGSGNQPQHF,TGTGCCAGCAGGAAGGGGTCGGGCAATCAGCCCCAGCATTTT,TRBV2,TRBJ1-5,-,-
CASSSALGRPGANVLTF,TGTGCCAGCAGCTCGGCCCTCGGCAGGCCCGGGGCCAACGTCCTGACTTTC,TRBV7-6,TRBJ2-6,-,few